Listed here are 27 T cell receptor beta chains from one sample, sequenced in a study of T cell repertoires in cytomegalovirus infection. TCRdb analysed the reads with MiXCR anew, one entry per CDR3 protein. Of hundreds of thousands of distinct CDR3 sequences in the sample, around a third were seen once. No antigen has been identified for these receptors. Sequencing was performed on cultured CD8+ T cells from PBMCs, taken from culture after CMV antigen stimulation. These receptors were taken from a human donor in good health (CMV status not recorded). Some clones in this sample may be carry-over from other donors' samples.

This clonotype was counted a few times. CDR3 in DNA: TGTGCCAGCAGCTCAGGGATCCCTTCCTACAATGAGCAGTTCTTC. It specifies CASSSGIPSYNEQFF. The chain is built from TRBV7-2 and TRBJ2-1; perhaps TRBD1 as D (5 bases). Per the germline V gene, CDR1 is SGHTA and CDR2 is FQGNSA. The CDR3 contains 15 residues. V gave up 4 bases and J gave up 1 base, with 11 bases separating them.

Only a few counts were recorded for this clonotype. The chain joins TRBV12-3 or TRBV12-4 to TRBJ2-5, with 9 positions matching TRBD1. The CDR3 totals 16 residues. Trimming cost V 3 bases and J 5 bases; bases outside gene matches: 10. The CDR3 DNA follows: TGTGCCAGCAGTTTTTGGGGGGACAGGGCTGGCGAGACCCAGTACTTC. It encodes CASSFWGDRAGETQYF.

V usage is TRBV15 and J usage is TRBJ2-7, with 12 bases aligning to TRBD1. Trimming removed 0 bases from V and 6 bases from J; junction bases left unmatched: 6. Germline CDR1 and CDR2: LNHNV and YYDKDF (reference sequence). The CDR3 totals 16 residues. The CDR3 bases are TGTGCCACCAGCAGAGATCTCGGGACAGGGGGCTTCGAGCAGTACTTC. This codes for CATSRDLGTGGFEQYF.

In its sample, this clonotype was seen many times. CDR3 sequence: CASSLILPGQGPDLEAFF. In nucleotides, the CDR3 is TGTGCCAGCAGCTTGATACTTCCGGGACAGGGACCGGACCTTGAAGCTTTCTTT. The chain carries TRBV7-8 and TRBJ1-1, with 9 bases identical to TRBD1. Germline trimming cut 3 bases from V and 7 bases from J; bases unmatched to any gene: 18. Germline V CDR1 and CDR2: SGHVS, FQNEAQ. The CDR3 extends over 18 amino acids. The complete variable domain, with remaining parts taken from reference TRBV7-8 and TRBJ1-1, reads GAGVSQSPRYKVAKRGQDVALRCDPISGHVSLFWYQQALGQGPEFLTYFQNEAQLDKSGLPSDRFFAERPEGSVSTLKIQRTQQEDSAVYLCASSLILPGQGPDLEAFFGQGTRLTVV.

In this sample, this clonotype turned up many times. V and J are TRBV7-8 and TRBJ1-2; no firm D call. V was cut by 1 base and J by 3 bases, with 21 bases left in between. CDR1 is SGHVS and CDR2 is FQNEAQ in the germline V gene. The CDR3 covers 18 residues. The CDR3 is CASSLGVKVALGDYGYTF. DNA of the CDR3: TGTGCCAGCAGCTTAGGGGTAAAGGTGGCCCTCGGAGACTATGGCTACACCTTC.

Regarding this clonotype: This may come from a read error, since a much larger clone is one base off. CDR3 nucleotides: TGTTCCAGTAGTATCCCAGGGGTCTCCTACGAGCAGTACTTC. Translation gives CSSSIPGVSYEQYF. The chain has TRBV19 and TRBJ2-7; D is possibly TRBD1 (6 bases). The CDR3 is 14 residues long. Germline V gene data show CDR1 as LNHDA and CDR2 as SQIVND (reference sequence).

This chain uses TRBV3-1 with TRBJ2-5; possible D gene TRBD2, 5 bases. The V end was cut by 3 bases, the J end by 3 bases, with 11 bases between. Germline CDR1 and CDR2: LGHDT and YNNKEL (reference sequence). The CDR3 runs 14 residues. Here the CDR3 DNA reads TGTGCCAGCAGCCATCCCGGACTCAAAGAGACCCAGTACTTC. It codes for CASSHPGLKETQYF.

The chain couples TRBV6-5 to TRBJ1-2, with TRBD1 as a possible D gene (6 bases). This CDR3 comprises 13 residues. CDR1 and CDR2 (germline): MNHEY, SVGAGI. V lost 4 bases and J lost 6, with 12 bases in between. CDR3 DNA sequence: TGTGCCAGCAGTTCGGGACAAGCCCATGGCTACACCTTC. As protein: CASSSGQAHGYTF.

The chain combines TRBV6-1 with TRBJ2-5; D perhaps matches TRBD2 (6 bases). Germline V CDR1 and CDR2: MNHNS, SASEGT. V lost 7 bases to trimming and J lost 2 bases, with 17 bases between them. The CDR3 is 15 amino acids. In nucleotides, the CDR3 is TGTGCCAGCATCGGACTATGGGCAGGTCAAGAGACCCAGTACTTC. Protein: CASIGLWAGQETQYF.

This chain joins TRBV6-1 and TRBJ1-1; D gene unclear. V shed 10 bases and J shed 5 bases, with 17 bases lying between them. The CDR3 loop spans 13 amino acids. CDR1 and CDR2 from the germline V gene are MNHNS and SASEGT. In nucleotides, the CDR3 is TGTGCCATGTCAAAGGCCCCAGGTACTGAAGCTTTCTTT. Translated: CAMSKAPGTEAFF.

V usage is TRBV27 and J usage is TRBJ2-1; D remains ambiguous. Germline V CDR1 and CDR2: MNHEY, SMNVEV (reference sequence). V was trimmed by 3 bases and J by 0 bases, leaving 12 bases between them. The CDR3 is made up of 16 amino acids. Here the CDR3 reads CASSFGQASSYNEQFF. Written as DNA, the CDR3 is TGTGCCAGCAGTTTCGGGCAGGCCAGCTCCTACAATGAGCAGTTCTTC.

This clonotype turned up a few times. The chain couples TRBV4-1 to TRBJ2-3, with 9 nucleotides matching TRBD1. The CDR3 is 18 residues long. CDR1 and CDR2 from the germline V gene are MGHRA and YSYEKL. Trimming took 1 base from V and 5 from J; bases not matched to a gene: 13. In DNA form, the CDR3 reads TGCGCCAGCAGCCAAGTGGCTTTTTCTGGACAGGGGAGAGATACGCAGTATTTT. The encoded protein is CASSQVAFSGQGRDTQYF.

This chain connects TRBV3-1 to TRBJ2-2; 7 nucleotides align to TRBD1. The length of the CDR3 is 18 residues. The germline CDR1 and CDR2 sequences are LGHDT and YNNKEL (reference sequence). V shed 0 bases, J shed 6 bases, and the junction held 13 bases outside the gene matches. The CDR3 sequence: CASSQDGWDRVVAGELFF. The DNA for the CDR3 is TGTGCCAGCAGCCAAGATGGGTGGGACAGAGTTGTCGCCGGGGAGCTGTTTTTT.

This chain joins TRBV19 and TRBJ1-1; D is unclear. Germline CDR1 and CDR2: LNHDA and SQIVND (reference sequence). This CDR3 has 12 residues. Trimming shortened V by 0 bases and J by 5 bases, and 4 bases separated the two germline ends. The CDR3 DNA follows: TGTGCCAGTAGTATAGAGGCGACTGAAGCTTTCTTT. Translating it yields CASSIEATEAFF.

The chain recombines TRBV6-5 with TRBJ2-3, with D tentatively TRBD1 (6 bases). This CDR3 is 17 amino acids long. The germline V gene encodes CDR1 MNHEY and CDR2 SVGAGI. V was pared by 3 bases and J by 4 bases, with 20 bases between. CDR3 DNA sequence: TGTGCCAGCAGTTATTCCGGGGCCTTCCAGGGGCCAGATACGCAGTATTTT. The encoded protein is CASSYSGAFQGPDTQYF.

The chain is built from TRBV5-1 and TRBJ2-3, with 10 bases lining up with TRBD2. The CDR3 has 16 residues. J gave up 1 base and V 5 bases, and 7 bases lay outside the gene matches. Germline V gene lookup returns CDR1 SGHRS and CDR2 YFSETQ. CDR3 loop: CASSSGLASRTDTQYF. The DNA of the CDR3 is TGCGCCAGCAGTTCGGGACTAGCGTCTCGCACAGATACGCAGTATTTT.

The chain couples TRBV5-4 to TRBJ2-2, with D maybe TRBD2 (6 bases). V was clipped by 2 bases and J by 7 bases, with 15 bases between them. The CDR3 extends over 15 amino acids. Germline CDR1 SGHNT, CDR2 YYREEE (reference sequence). Written as DNA, the CDR3 is TGTGCCAGCAGCTTCGAGACTAGGGGAGGCGGGGAGCTGTTTTTT. It yields the protein CASSFETRGGGELFF.

This clonotype appeared a few times. The V call is TRBV7-9, the J call TRBJ2-7; weak D call: TRBD1 (6 bases). Looked up from germline, CDR1 is SEHNR and CDR2 is FQNEAQ (reference sequence). The CDR3 length is 15 residues. The V end was cut by 5 bases, the J end by 1 base, with 15 bases between. In DNA form, the CDR3 reads TGTGCCAGCAGCCCTGCGGTGGACAGTTCCTACGAGCAGTACTTC. The encoded protein is CASSPAVDSSYEQYF.

Only a few counts were recorded for this clonotype. V gene TRBV7-9 combines with J gene TRBJ1-2, with TRBD1 identical over 10 bases. The V gene end was trimmed by 7 bases and the J gene end by 1 base; junction bases not matched to a gene: 9. CDR3 length: 16 residues. CDR1 is SEHNR, CDR2 FQNEAQ, per germline (reference sequence). DNA of the CDR3: TGTGCCAGCACCCACAAAGACAGGGGGCGTAACTATGGCTACACCTTC. It yields the protein CASTHKDRGRNYGYTF.

V is TRBV7-9 and J is TRBJ1-5, with TRBD1 matching over 7 bases. The CDR3 totals 15 residues. V lost 0 bases, J lost 4 bases, and 3 bases stayed unmatched. Looked up from germline, CDR1 is SEHNR and CDR2 is FQNEAQ (reference sequence). The DNA of the CDR3 is TGTGCCAGCAGCTTAGCGGGGACAGATAATCAGCCCCAGCATTTT. It translates to CASSLAGTDNQPQHF.

The chain uses TRBV12-3 or TRBV12-4 and TRBJ2-1; 8 nucleotides align to TRBD1. The CDR3 covers 13 residues. V shed 9 bases and J 7 bases; nucleotides not matched to a gene: 8. CDR3 sequence: CASIRQGWNEQFF. The DNA of the CDR3 is TGTGCCAGTATAAGACAGGGGTGGAATGAGCAGTTCTTC.

The chain joins TRBV9 to TRBJ1-6; tentatively, D is TRBD1 (5 bases). Trimming stripped 1 base from V and 7 bases from J, with 9 bases between. This CDR3 is 14 amino acids long. Germline V gene lookup returns CDR1 SGDLS and CDR2 YYNGEE. Here the CDR3 reads CASSVTKGNSPLHF. CDR3 bases: TGTGCCAGCAGCGTAACCAAGGGGAATTCACCCCTCCACTTT. The full variable domain, with the rest looked up from reference TRBV9 and TRBJ1-6, is DSGVTQTPKHLITATGQRVTLRCSPRSGDLSVYWYQQSLDQGLQFLIQYYNGEERAKGNILERFSAQQFPDLHSELNLSSLELGDSALYFCASSVTKGNSPLHFGNGTRLTVT.

This clonotype was counted a few times. This chain uses TRBV12-3 or TRBV12-4 with TRBJ2-7; D might be TRBD2 (7 bases). V lost 2 bases and J 7 bases, leaving 12 bases between the germline ends. CDR3 length: 13 amino acids. The CDR3: CASSLRGAKEQYV. The CDR3 nucleotides read TGTGCCAGCAGTTTACGGGGGGCCAAAGAGCAGTACGTC.

In its sample, this clonotype was seen a few times. The chain uses TRBV7-8 and TRBJ1-3, with no clear D. Germline V gene lookup returns CDR1 SGHVS and CDR2 FQNEAQ. The CDR3 is 16 amino acids. V lost 1 base and J 0 bases, leaving 10 bases between the germline ends. CDR3 in amino acids: CASSLEQRFSGNTIYF. The CDR3, as DNA: TGTGCCAGCAGCTTAGAACAGAGATTCTCTGGAAACACCATATATTTT.

The V gene is TRBV27, the J gene TRBJ1-1, with D perhaps matching TRBD1 (6 bases). CDR1 and CDR2 from the germline V gene are MNHEY and SMNVEV (reference sequence). V dropped 9 bases and J dropped 11 bases, with 16 bases sitting between them. The CDR3 extends over 11 amino acids. CDR3 coding DNA: TGTGCCAGTAAACAGGGATTTGAGGCTTTCTTT. Translated: CASKQGFEAFF.

This clonotype showed up just a few times. The V and J genes are TRBV7-6 and TRBJ2-1; D remains unclear. V lost 0 bases to trimming and J lost 5 bases, with 11 bases between them. The V gene's germline CDR1 is SGHVS and CDR2 FNYEAQ. The CDR3 runs to 15 residues. The CDR3 region has the DNA TGTGCCAGCAGCTTAGCGTCAGGTGTTGACAATGAGCAGTTCTTC. Its translation is CASSLASGVDNEQFF.

This clonotype was counted a single time. This sequence may be a read error, since a much larger clone differs from it by one base. This rearrangement joins TRBV7-2 to TRBJ1-6, with D maybe TRBD1 (5 bases). The V gene's germline CDR1 is SGHTA and CDR2 FQGNSA. The CDR3 covers 16 residues. V lost 7 bases and J lost 1, with 14 bases in between. The CDR3, as DNA: TGTGCCAGCACAAAGGGGCAGGAATCCTATAATTCACCCCTCCACTTT. Translated: CASTKGQESYNSPLHF.